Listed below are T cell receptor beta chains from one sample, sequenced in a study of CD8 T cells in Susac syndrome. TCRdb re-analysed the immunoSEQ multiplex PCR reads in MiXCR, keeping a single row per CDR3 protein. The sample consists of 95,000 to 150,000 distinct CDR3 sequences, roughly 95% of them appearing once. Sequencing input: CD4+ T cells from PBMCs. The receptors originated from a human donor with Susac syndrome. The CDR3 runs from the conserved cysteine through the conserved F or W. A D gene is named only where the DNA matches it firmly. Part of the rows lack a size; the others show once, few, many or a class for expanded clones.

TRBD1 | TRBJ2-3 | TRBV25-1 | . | TGTGCCAGCAGTGAATATCGGACAGGGGGTTATACAGATACGCAGTATTTT | CASSEYRTGGYTDTQYF
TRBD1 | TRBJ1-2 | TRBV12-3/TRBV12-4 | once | TGTGCCAGCAGTCCTCCGGGACAGGGGCTAGGTGGCTACACCTTC | CASSPPGQGLGGYTF
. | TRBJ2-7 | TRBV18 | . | TGTGCCAGCTCACCACGGGAGAGCGAGCAGTACTTC | CASSPRESEQYF
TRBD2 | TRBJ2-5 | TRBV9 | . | TGTGCCAGCAGCGTAGCTGGGCTAGCGGGTGGGGGAGAGACCCAGTACTTC | CASSVAGLAGGGETQYF
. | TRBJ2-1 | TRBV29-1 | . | TGCAGCGTCCGGACTCTCGATGAGCAGTTCTTC | CSVRTLDEQFF
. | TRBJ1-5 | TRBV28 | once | TGTGCCAGCACCCGGGGGACGAGACAGCCCCAGCATTTT | CASTRGTRQPQHF
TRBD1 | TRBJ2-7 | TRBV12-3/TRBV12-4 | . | TGTGCCAGCAGTAACCGGGACAGGTCTGAGTACGAGCAGTACTTC | CASSNRDRSEYEQYF
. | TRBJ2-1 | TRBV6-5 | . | TGTGCCAGCAGTTACTCTTCCGGGAGAGGGAACAATGAGCAGTTCTTC | CASSYSSGRGNNEQFF
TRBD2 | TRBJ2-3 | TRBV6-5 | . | TGTGCCAGCAGTTACTTAGCGGGGGTCACAGATACGCAGTATTTT | CASSYLAGVTDTQYF
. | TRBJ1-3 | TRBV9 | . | TGTGCCAGCAGCGTAGGAGGAGGAAACACCATATATTTT | CASSVGGGNTIYF
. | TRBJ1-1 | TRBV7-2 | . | TGTGCCAGCAGCCCTAGCAGGGAAGCTTTCTTT | CASSPSREAFF
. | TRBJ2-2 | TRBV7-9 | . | TGTGCCAGCAGCTTAAGGGATATGGGCACCGGGGAGCTGTTTTTT | CASSLRDMGTGELFF
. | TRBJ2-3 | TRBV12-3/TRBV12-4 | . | TGTGCCAGCGGCCATAACCCAGATACGCAGTATTTT | CASGHNPDTQYF
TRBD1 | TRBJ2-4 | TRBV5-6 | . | TGTGCCAGCAGCTGGGGCGGGACAGGGAGCAACATTCAGTACTTC | CASSWGGTGSNIQYF
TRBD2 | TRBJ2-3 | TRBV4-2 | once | TGTGCCAGCAGCCAAGGGGATAGCGGGAGGGCAGATACGCAGTATTTT | CASSQGDSGRADTQYF
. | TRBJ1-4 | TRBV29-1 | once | TGCAGCGTTGCGGTCTCTCTAGGAGATGAAAAACTGTTTTTT | CSVAVSLGDEKLFF
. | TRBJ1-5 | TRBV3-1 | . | TGTGCCAGCAGCCAAGGACGGTACAATCAGCCCCAGCATTTT | CASSQGRYNQPQHF
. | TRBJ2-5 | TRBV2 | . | TGTGCCAGCAGTCTTAGCGGAACGATCCAAGAGACCCAGTACTTC | CASSLSGTIQETQYF